A single sample gave rise to the 12 T cell receptor beta chains below, sequenced in a study of blood T cells in healthy people across ages. Next came a second PCR, run for roughly 7 to 12 cycles, which used a sample-barcoded 5' primer along with a J-beta primer mix. TCRdb recomputed calls from the 5' RACE reads with MiXCR, one row per CDR3 protein. The repertoire holds fewer than 900,000 distinct CDR3 sequences, with approximately 43% as singletons. The specimen sequenced was blood. Receptor source: a woman between 55 and 75 years old in good health.

The CDR3 loop is CASSYSTAEAFF. CDR3 DNA sequence: TGTGCCAGCAGTTACTCGACCGCTGAAGCTTTCTTT. The rearrangement links TRBV6-6 to TRBJ1-1; no reliable D call. Trimming took 0 bases from V and 6 from J, leaving 5 bases between them. The CDR3 consists of 12 residues. Germline assignment: CDR1 MNHNY and CDR2 SVGAGI (reference sequence).

This rearrangement joins TRBV28 to TRBJ1-6, with 7 bases identical to TRBD1. The J segment lost 10 bases and the V segment lost 5 bases, leaving 11 bases of the junction unmatched. The CDR3 has 15 residues. The germline gives CDR1 MDHEN, CDR2 SYDVKM. Here the CDR3 reads CASSPRRQGSSPLHF. The DNA of the CDR3 is TGTGCCAGCAGTCCCCGTAGACAGGGCAGCTCACCCCTCCACTTT. Full variable domain (rest looked up from reference TRBV28 and TRBJ1-6): DVKVTQSSRYLVKRTGEKVFLECVQDMDHENMFWYRQDPGLGLRLIYFSYDVKMKEKGDIPEGYSVSREKKERFSLILESASTNQTSMYLCASSPRRQGSSPLHFGNGTRLTVT.

The rearrangement links TRBV6-6 to TRBJ2-5; D call uncertain. The CDR3 extends over 12 amino acids. With 7 bases removed from V and 9 bases from J, the gap between germline ends came to 15 bases. CDR1 is MNHNY, CDR2 SVGAGI, per germline (reference sequence). The CDR3 DNA reads TGTGCCAGCACTAATACCGTGGAAGCCCAGTACTTC. It translates to CASTNTVEAQYF.

The chain employs TRBV5-1 and TRBJ2-1; TRBD1 matches at 12 bases. The J segment lost 5 bases and the V segment lost 4 bases, leaving 10 bases of the junction unmatched. The CDR3 is 17 residues long. Germline V gene data show CDR1 as SGHRS and CDR2 as YFSETQ. The CDR3 DNA sequence: TGCGCCAGCAGCGTGGGGACAGGGGGCGCGCGGAACAATGAGCAGTTCTTC. Protein: CASSVGTGGARNNEQFF.

The table lists this clonotype with a few counts. The chain combines TRBV7-6 with TRBJ2-7; D perhaps matches TRBD2 (6 bases). The V end was cut by 2 bases, the J end by 6 bases, with 14 bases between. Per germline, CDR1 SGHVS and CDR2 FNYEAQ. CDR3 length equals 14 residues. The CDR3 here is CASSLKEGPFEQYF. The CDR3, as DNA: TGTGCCAGCAGCTTAAAGGAGGGACCTTTCGAGCAGTACTTC.

The rearrangement links TRBV4-3 to TRBJ2-7; 7 bases align to TRBD1. The J segment lost 6 bases and the V segment lost 2 bases, leaving 10 bases of the junction unmatched. Germline CDR1 and CDR2: LGHNA and YSLEER. This CDR3 spans 15 amino acids. Here the CDR3 reads CASSQQTGPLVEQYF. CDR3 nucleotides: TGCGCCAGCAGCCAACAGACAGGGCCCTTGGTCGAGCAGTACTTC.

The rearrangement uses TRBV3-1 and TRBJ2-3; 7 bases align to TRBD2. This CDR3 comprises 15 residues. Germline trimming cut 4 bases from V and 3 bases from J; bases unmatched to any gene: 7. Germline V gene lookup returns CDR1 LGHDT and CDR2 YNNKEL (reference sequence). This chain's CDR3 is CASSLGLVGTDTQYF. DNA for the CDR3: TGTGCCAGCAGCCTAGGACTAGTCGGGACAGATACGCAGTATTTT.

This chain uses TRBV20-1 with TRBJ2-3; no reliable D call. CDR1 is DFQATT and CDR2 is SNEGSKA in the germline V gene (reference sequence). The CDR3 totals 14 residues. Trimming removed 1 base from V and 5 bases from J, with 13 bases in between. CDR3 loop: CSARAPNNLDTQYF. The CDR3 DNA reads TGCAGTGCTAGAGCGCCAAACAATTTAGATACGCAGTATTTT.

This clonotype has just a few counts. The chain recombines TRBV30 with TRBJ2-7; D possibly corresponds to TRBD2 (5 bases). Germline assignment: CDR1 GTSNPN and CDR2 SVGIG (reference sequence). The CDR3 is made up of 13 amino acids. V lost 0 bases to trimming and J lost 1 base, with 7 bases between them. CDR3 sequence reads: CAWSVRGSYEQYF. CDR3 in DNA: TGTGCCTGGAGTGTACGGGGATCCTACGAGCAGTACTTC.

Comments on this clonotype: One end of the junction fails to match germline, which may point to a read error. The V gene is TRBV7-7, the J gene TRBJ2-5; the D is unclear. Per the germline V gene, CDR1 is SSHAT and CDR2 is FNYEAQ (reference sequence). This CDR3 comprises 16 residues. The CDR3 sequence: CASSCFRRVDKETQYF. The CDR3 DNA is TGTGCTAGCAGCTGCTTTCGTAGGGTCGACAAGGAGACCCAGTACTTC.

This chain's CDR3 is CAISPGVAGELFF. In nucleotides, the CDR3 is TGTGCCATCAGCCCAGGGGTCGCCGGGGAGCTGTTTTTT. This chain links TRBV10-3 with TRBJ2-2; TRBD1 is a possible D gene (6 bases). There are 13 residues in the CDR3. V gave up 6 bases and J gave up 6 bases, with 11 bases separating them. Germline CDR1 ENHRY, CDR2 SYGVKD.

The gene calls are TRBV20-1 and TRBJ2-1, with 10 nucleotides matching TRBD2. V shed 1 base, J shed 10 bases, and the junction held 13 bases outside the gene matches. Germline CDR1 is DFQATT and CDR2 is SNEGSKA (reference sequence). The CDR3 extends over 16 amino acids. CDR3 sequence: CSARGRSTSGALEQFF. DNA of the CDR3: TGCAGTGCTAGAGGTCGGTCTACTAGCGGGGCGCTGGAGCAGTTCTTC.